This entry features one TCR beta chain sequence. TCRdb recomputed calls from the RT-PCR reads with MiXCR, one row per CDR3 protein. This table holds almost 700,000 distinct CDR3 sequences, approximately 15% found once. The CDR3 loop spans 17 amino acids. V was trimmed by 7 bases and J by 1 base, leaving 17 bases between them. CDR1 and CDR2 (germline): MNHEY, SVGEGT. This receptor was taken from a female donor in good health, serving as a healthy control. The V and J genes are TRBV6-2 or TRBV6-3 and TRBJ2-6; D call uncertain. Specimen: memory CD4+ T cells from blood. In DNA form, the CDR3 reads TGTGCCAGCACCTTTGGCGGATCCCTATCTGGGGCCAACGTCCTGACTTTC. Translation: CASTFGGSLSGANVLTF.